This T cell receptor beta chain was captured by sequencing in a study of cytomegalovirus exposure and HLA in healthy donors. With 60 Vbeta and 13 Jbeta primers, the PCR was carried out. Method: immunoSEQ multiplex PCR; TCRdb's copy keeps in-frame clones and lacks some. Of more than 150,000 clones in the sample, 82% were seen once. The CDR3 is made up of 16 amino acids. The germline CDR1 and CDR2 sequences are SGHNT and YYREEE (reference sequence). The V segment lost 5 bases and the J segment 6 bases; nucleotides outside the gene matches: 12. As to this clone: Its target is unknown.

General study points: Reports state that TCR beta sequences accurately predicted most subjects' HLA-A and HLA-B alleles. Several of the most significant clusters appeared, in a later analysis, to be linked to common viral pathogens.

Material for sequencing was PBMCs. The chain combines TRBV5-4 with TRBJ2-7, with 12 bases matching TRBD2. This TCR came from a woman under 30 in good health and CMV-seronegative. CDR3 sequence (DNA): TGTGCCAGCAGTTATCGGACTAGCGGGAAGCCTCGCGAGCAGTACTTC. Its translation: CASSYRTSGKPREQYF.